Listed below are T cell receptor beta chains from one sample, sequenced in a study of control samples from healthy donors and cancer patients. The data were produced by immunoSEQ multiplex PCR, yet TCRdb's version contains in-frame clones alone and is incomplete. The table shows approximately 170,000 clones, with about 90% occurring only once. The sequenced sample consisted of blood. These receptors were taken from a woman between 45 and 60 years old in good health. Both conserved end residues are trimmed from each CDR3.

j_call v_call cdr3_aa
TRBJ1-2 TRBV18 ASSPGREGGYT
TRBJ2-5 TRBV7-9 ASSDEETQY
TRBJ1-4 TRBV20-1 SASGGLITPDGKLF
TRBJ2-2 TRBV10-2 ASSESDRGITGELF
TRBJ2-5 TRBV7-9 ATSWAGVVAETQY
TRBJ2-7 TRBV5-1 ASSPQTGALYEQY
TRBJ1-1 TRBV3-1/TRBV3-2 ASSPPGQPEAF
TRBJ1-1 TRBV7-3 ASSLSGRGRNTEAF
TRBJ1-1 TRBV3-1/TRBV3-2 ASSQTPGETTEAF
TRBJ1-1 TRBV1 TSSLTDTEAF
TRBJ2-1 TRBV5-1 ASSTRLSGHEQF
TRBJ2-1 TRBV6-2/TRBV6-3 ASSYASGNRF
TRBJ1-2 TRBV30 AWSVSGTEHGYT
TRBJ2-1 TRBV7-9 ASSLGTSVYNEQF
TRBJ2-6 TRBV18 ASSLSYSGANVLT
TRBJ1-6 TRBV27 ASSRDRGEPLH
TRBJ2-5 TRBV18 ASSPRERTLETQY
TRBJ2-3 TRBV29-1 SVGRTSLTDTQY
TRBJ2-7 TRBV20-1 SASWLSSYEQY
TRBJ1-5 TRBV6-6 ASSYGQGVEPQH
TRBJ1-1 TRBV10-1 ASNTGKNTEAF
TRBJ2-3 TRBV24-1 ATSDSLGGGGNTQY
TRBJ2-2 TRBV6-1 ASSEFGGPRNTGELF
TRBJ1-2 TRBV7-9 ASSLAFMQGTYGYT
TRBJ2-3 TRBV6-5 ASRGGNADTQY
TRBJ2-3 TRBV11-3 ASSDGTANTDTQY
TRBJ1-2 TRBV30 ARGNPAGALGYT
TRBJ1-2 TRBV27 ASSPGTGGHYGYT
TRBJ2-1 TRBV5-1 ASSGDRSSYNEQF
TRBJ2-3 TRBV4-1 ASSLSGSTDTQY
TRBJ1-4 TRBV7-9 ASSRDRLNEKLF